The rows below give T cell receptor beta chains drawn from one sample of a study of radiotherapy plus CTLA-4 blockade in lung cancer. Some clones are missing from TCRdb's copy, which holds only in-frame ones; the method was immunoSEQ multiplex PCR. The sample has about 48,000 clones; around 86% are singletons. The material sequenced was peripheral blood, taken from a patient treated with radiotherapy plus ipilimumab. These receptor sequences come from a human donor with non-small cell lung cancer who had stable disease on radiotherapy plus ipilimumab. The CDR3 runs from the conserved cysteine through the conserved F or W. A D gene is named only where the DNA matches it firmly. Clone size is shown for a subset of rows, as once, few, many or a class of expanded clone.

clone size	V gene	D gene	J gene	CDR3 DNA	CDR3 protein
.	TRBV11-2	TRBD1	TRBJ2-2	TGTGCCAGCATCACGACAGGGGGCACCGGGGAGCTGTTTTTT	CASITTGGTGELFF
few	TRBV4-1	.	TRBJ1-5	TGCGCCAGCAGCCAAGGATGGAGGGAACGTGTGCAGCCCCAGCATTTT	CASSQGWRERVQPQHF
.	TRBV2	.	TRBJ1-2	TGTGCCAGCAGTGGGGGGCCTGGCTATGGCTACACCTTC	CASSGGPGYGYTF
.	TRBV11-2	TRBD2	TRBJ2-1	TGTGCCAGCAGCTTAGACCGGACTAGCGGAAATGAGCAGTTCTTC	CASSLDRTSGNEQFF
.	TRBV7-9	.	TRBJ1-1	TGTGCCAGCACCCGAATGGGGGGGACTGAAGCTTTCTTT	CASTRMGGTEAFF
.	TRBV11-2	TRBD2	TRBJ2-7	TGTGCCAGCAGCCCGCGTTCGGGGGGCGAGCAGTACTTC	CASSPRSGGEQYF
.	TRBV4-3	.	TRBJ1-1	TGCGCCAGCAGCCAAGATTGGGGGGACACTGAAGCTTTCTTT	CASSQDWGDTEAFF
.	TRBV18	TRBD1	TRBJ1-5	TGTGCCAGCTCACCTTCCGGGACAGGGACCAACTATAGCAATCAGCCCCAGCATTTT	CASSPSGTGTNYSNQPQHF
.	TRBV5-1	TRBD1	TRBJ2-7	TGCGCCAGCAGCCTTTGGACAGGGGCCTCCTACGAGCAGTACTTC	CASSLWTGASYEQYF
.	TRBV7-9	TRBD2	TRBJ2-1	TGTGCCAGCAGCTTAGTGTCTAGCGGGAGTTTGAATGAGCAGTTCTTC	CASSLVSSGSLNEQFF
.	TRBV11-3	.	TRBJ2-5	TGTGCCAGCAGCTTAAGCGGCAGGGAGACCCAGTACTTC	CASSLSGRETQYF
.	TRBV28	.	TRBJ2-1	TGTGCCAGCAGTTTCTTGGACAAGTACAATGAGCAGTTCTTC	CASSFLDKYNEQFF
.	TRBV6-5	.	TRBJ1-2	TGTGCCAGCAGTTCAGAACAGACCTATGGCTACACCTTC	CASSSEQTYGYTF
.	TRBV7-7	TRBD2	TRBJ2-2	TGTGCTAGCAGCACCCCTAGCGGGAGGATGGCCGGGGAGCTGTTTTTT	CASSTPSGRMAGELFF
.	TRBV7-6	.	TRBJ2-7	TGTGCCAGCAGCTTAGGGACTGGCTTACACGAGCAGTACTTC	CASSLGTGLHEQYF
.	TRBV7-8	.	TRBJ2-7	TGTGCCAGTTGCCCCAGGAGGGGGGGGAGTCGAGACGAGCAGTACTTC	CASCPRRGGSRDEQYF
.	TRBV27	.	TRBJ2-2	TGTGCCAGCAGTTTAGAACGGGTCACCGGGGAGCTGTTTTTT	CASSLERVTGELFF
.	TRBV5-6	TRBD1	TRBJ2-6	TGTGCCAGCAGCATACAGGGGCCTGGGGCCAACGTCCTGACTTTC	CASSIQGPGANVLTF
.	TRBV23-1	TRBD1	TRBJ1-5	TGCGCCAGCAGTCAACCCCGACAGGGGGCTAGAGAAAATCAGCCCCAGCATTTT	CASSQPRQGARENQPQHF
.	TRBV28	TRBD1	TRBJ2-5	TGTGCCAGCAGACACCGGGACAGGGCACAAGAGACCCAGTACTTC	CASRHRDRAQETQYF
.	TRBV4-1	TRBD1	TRBJ1-2	TGCGCCAGCAGTCTGGACAGGGCAGAGGGAGGCTACACCTTC	CASSLDRAEGGYTF
.	TRBV27	.	TRBJ2-3	TGTGCCAGCGGTCGGGGTGGAGCCCCAGATACGCAGTATTTT	CASGRGGAPDTQYF
.	TRBV11-2	TRBD2	TRBJ2-5	TGTGCCAGCAGCTTAGGGGGACTAGCGGGAGTTCAAGAGACCCAGTACTTC	CASSLGGLAGVQETQYF
.	TRBV18	.	TRBJ2-2	TGTGCCAGCTCACCGGGACAATCCACCGGGGAGCTGTTTTTT	CASSPGQSTGELFF
once	TRBV6-4	TRBD1	TRBJ2-7	TGTGCCAGCAGCCGGGACAGGGGCTACGAGCAGTACTTC	CASSRDRGYEQYF
.	TRBV1	.	TRBJ1-3	TGCACCAGCAGCCAGTGGGACTTCCCAATCGGAAACACCATATATTTT	CTSSQWDFPIGNTIYF
.	TRBV20-1	.	TRBJ2-7	TGCAGTGCTATGGACAGTTACGAGCAGTACTTC	CSAMDSYEQYF
.	TRBV27	TRBD1	TRBJ2-7	TGTGCCAGCAGTCGTCCGGGACAGGTATACGAGCAGTACTTC	CASSRPGQVYEQYF
.	TRBV6-5	TRBD2	TRBJ2-7	TGTGCCAGCAGTTCGGCTAGCGGGAGCCTCGACGAGCAGTACTTC	CASSSASGSLDEQYF
.	TRBV5-6	TRBD2	TRBJ2-5	TGTGCCAGCAGCTTGGTGACTAGCGGAAAAGAGACCCAGTACTTC	CASSLVTSGKETQYF
once	TRBV28	TRBD1	TRBJ2-7	TGTGCCAGCAGTCGGGGACAGGGGTTTGGGGCCTACGAGCAGTACTTC	CASSRGQGFGAYEQYF
.	TRBV5-1	TRBD1	TRBJ2-5	TGCGCCAGCAGCTTGCTGTCAGGGGGCGTCCAAGAGACCCAGTACTTC	CASSLLSGGVQETQYF
.	TRBV18	TRBD1	TRBJ2-2	TGTGCCAGCTCACCAAAAGGGACAGGGGCGTCTGGGGCCGGGGAGCTGTTTTTT	CASSPKGTGASGAGELFF
.	TRBV28	.	TRBJ2-1	TGTGCCAGCAGTTACCCGACAGGAACCTACAATGAGCAGTTCTTC	CASSYPTGTYNEQFF
.	TRBV20-1	.	TRBJ1-2	TGCAGTGCGTGGACAGATGGCTACACCTTC	CSAWTDGYTF
.	TRBV9	TRBD2	TRBJ2-7	TGTGCCAGCAGCCCCCGGGGGGACTACGATGAGCAGTACTTC	CASSPRGDYDEQYF
.	TRBV9	TRBD1	TRBJ2-7	TGTGCCAGCAGCGTAGAGGGGACAGGCCCCTACGAGCAGTACTTC	CASSVEGTGPYEQYF
once	TRBV9	.	TRBJ1-1	TGTGCCAGCAGCGTTGGGAGGATCCGTCCGGGGGTGAACACTGAAGCTTTCTTT	CASSVGRIRPGVNTEAFF
.	TRBV19	TRBD2	TRBJ2-5	TGTGCCAGTAGTATAATCAACGGGAGGTCAGAGACCCAGTACTTC	CASSIINGRSETQYF
.	TRBV6-1	.	TRBJ2-7	TGTGCCAGCAGTGATGGAGTTATCCTAGGAGCCTACGAGCAGTACTTC	CASSDGVILGAYEQYF
.	TRBV4-3	TRBD2	TRBJ2-1	TGCGCCAGCAGCCAAGATCCACCTAGCGGGAGCTACAATGAGCAGTTCTTC	CASSQDPPSGSYNEQFF
.	TRBV14	.	TRBJ2-7	TGTGCCAGCAGCCAAGTGCTGGAGGGCAGAAACTACGAGCAGTACTTC	CASSQVLEGRNYEQYF
once	TRBV7-2	.	TRBJ1-2	TGTGCCAGCAGCTTAGCCAGGCTTGACACTAACTATGGCTACACCTTC	CASSLARLDTNYGYTF
few	TRBV29-1	.	TRBJ1-1	TGCAGCGTTGACAGATTGAACACTGAAGCTTTCTTT	CSVDRLNTEAFF
.	TRBV9	.	TRBJ2-7	TGTGCCAGCAGCGCGGGACACCACTCCTACGAGCAGTACTTC	CASSAGHHSYEQYF
.	TRBV28	.	TRBJ2-3	TGTGCCAGCAGCCCCGGACAGTTATCCCCACTAGCGACTAGCACAGATACGCAGTATTTT	CASSPGQLSPLATSTDTQYF
.	TRBV7-2	.	TRBJ1-1	TGTGCCAGCAGCTTAGGCAGTTACACTGAAGCTTTCTTT	CASSLGSYTEAFF
.	TRBV5-1	TRBD2	TRBJ2-5	TGCGCCAGCAGCTTCCGGGCTAGCGGGTACCAAGAGACCCAGTACTTC	CASSFRASGYQETQYF
.	TRBV5-4	.	TRBJ1-1	TGTGCCAGCAGCTTGCCAGGGCCGCCGGGGGCTGAAGCTTTCTTT	CASSLPGPPGAEAFF
.	TRBV14	TRBD2	TRBJ2-1	TGTGCCAGCAGCCGCTGGCGTGATAGCGGGACAACTAGTGAGCAGTTCTTC	CASSRWRDSGTTSEQFF
.	TRBV7-2	.	TRBJ1-2	TGTGCCAGCAGCTTAGACGCGAGAACCTATGGCTACACCTTC	CASSLDARTYGYTF